The rows below give T cell receptor beta chains drawn from one sample of a study of OX40 agonist ivuxolimab in advanced cancers. Generated by immunoSEQ multiplex PCR, the TCRdb table keeps only in-frame clones and is missing some. In total, the table holds approximately 46 clones. This specimen was taken in a trial of the OX40 agonist ivuxolimab. These receptors were taken from an adult with an advanced solid tumor such as melanoma, head and neck, liver or kidney cancer. CDR3s include the opening cysteine and the closing phenylalanine or tryptophan. Each record gives: D gene, J gene, V gene, clone size, CDR3 DNA, CDR3 protein. The D gene is left open where the match is weak. Clone size is not always given. Where it is, it says once, few, many or a class for expanded clones.

D gene: -; J gene: TRBJ2-4; V gene: TRBV19; clone size: -; CDR3 DNA: TGTGCCAGTAGTTTAACCGGGACAGCCAAAAACATTCAGTACTTC; CDR3 protein: CASSLTGTAKNIQYF
D gene: TRBD1; J gene: TRBJ1-2; V gene: TRBV23-1; clone size: -; CDR3 DNA: TGCGCCAGCAGCCCATCGCCAGGGGGGGACTATGGCTACACCTTC; CDR3 protein: CASSPSPGGDYGYTF
D gene: -; J gene: TRBJ1-2; V gene: TRBV18; clone size: -; CDR3 DNA: TGTGCCAGCTCACGAAGGTATAGAGGGGGCTACACCTTC; CDR3 protein: CASSRRYRGGYTF
D gene: -; J gene: TRBJ2-5; V gene: TRBV1; clone size: -; CDR3 DNA: TGCGCCAGCAGCCCCGTGTTGTTGGCGGGGGGCCAAGAGACCCAGTACTTC; CDR3 protein: CASSPVLLAGGQETQYF
D gene: TRBD2; J gene: TRBJ2-1; V gene: TRBV10-3; clone size: -; CDR3 DNA: TGTGCCATCAGTGAGTCGCAAAGCGGGGGTCTCAATGAGCAGTTCTTC; CDR3 protein: CAISESQSGGLNEQFF
D gene: TRBD2; J gene: TRBJ2-1; V gene: TRBV14; clone size: -; CDR3 DNA: TGTGCCAGCAGCCAACCTCCGGGACTAGCGGGAGACAATGAGCAGTTCTTC; CDR3 protein: CASSQPPGLAGDNEQFF
D gene: -; J gene: TRBJ1-1; V gene: TRBV6-8; clone size: -; CDR3 DNA: TGTGCCAGCAGTCCGTCGTCCACTGAAGCTTTCTTT; CDR3 protein: CASSPSSTEAFF
D gene: TRBD1; J gene: TRBJ2-1; V gene: TRBV29-1; clone size: -; CDR3 DNA: TGCAGCGTTGAGATAGGACAGGGGCACAATGAGCAGTTCTTC; CDR3 protein: CSVEIGQGHNEQFF
D gene: -; J gene: TRBJ2-3; V gene: TRBV23-1; clone size: once; CDR3 DNA: TGCGCCAGCGACCAGGGGATGGGGAATACGCAGTATTTT; CDR3 protein: CASDQGMGNTQYF
D gene: -; J gene: TRBJ2-1; V gene: TRBV6-8; clone size: -; CDR3 DNA: TGTGCCAGCACCGGGGCGGCACTAAAGGGGAATGAGCAGTTCTTC; CDR3 protein: CASTGAALKGNEQFF
D gene: TRBD1; J gene: TRBJ1-2; V gene: TRBV6-8; clone size: -; CDR3 DNA: TGTGCCAGCAGTTACTCCCTCAGGGGGGTCCCCTATGGCTACACCTTC; CDR3 protein: CASSYSLRGVPYGYTF